This TCR beta chain was sequenced for a study of identifying expanded T cells in peripheral blood. Overall study results and limits: Over about two and four weeks, about 16 and 19 clones changed, versus around 1.2 between replicates. Variance in clone template counts between two-week samples significantly increased with total template count across all healthy donors.

With respect to this clone: Its matching antigen is unknown.

During the collection period, no donor immune events like infections were recorded. Assay: immunoSEQ multiplex PCR; the TCRdb copy retains only in-frame clones and omits some. The data contain around 70,000 clones, 85% to 90% of them seen just once; the ten biggest clones take up more than 2.5%. The sample taken for sequencing was blood. The origin of this receptor is a person aged 18 to 75 in good health.

CDR3 bases: TGTGCCAGCAGCAAAGGGAGGGGACAGGGGGCCGACGAGCAGTACTTC. This encodes CASSKGRGQGADEQYF. The genes are TRBV21-1 and TRBJ2-7; the table names TRBD1, a call not compared with the DNA. TRBV21-1 is deemed a pseudogene. The CDR3 is 16 amino acids.